The entry that follows covers one T cell receptor (beta chain) sequence. This record belongs to a study of blood T cell repertoires in COVID-19. As for the study in general: Donors in the United States, Italy and Spain gave samples during acute or convalescent COVID-19.

The CDR3 length is 17 residues. Germline CDR1 SEHNR, CDR2 FQNEAQ (reference sequence). With V trimmed by 5 bases and J by 2 bases, 14 bases remained unmatched. Sequencing was performed with immunoSEQ multiplex PCR; in TCRdb, only in-frame clones are kept and a portion is missing. The sample shows 30,000 to 40,000 clones, 70% to 80% of them seen only once. The sequencing input was peripheral blood. This chain connects TRBV7-9 to TRBJ2-7; 8 bases map to TRBD1. The receptor was isolated from a man of 80 years or more with acute or convalescent COVID-19. In DNA, the CDR3 is TGTGCCAGCAGCCCCCAACGGACAGGGACGAGCGCCTACGAGCAGTACTTC. Protein: CASSPQRTGTSAYEQYF.